This T cell receptor (beta chain) was sequenced for a study of cytomegalovirus exposure and HLA in healthy donors. As concerns this clone: What it recognizes is unknown.

The PCR ran on 60 Vbeta and 13 Jbeta primers. The table came from immunoSEQ multiplex PCR; TCRdb's copy has only in-frame clones and leaves some out. The sample lists about 150,000 clones; almost 85% were seen once. Points from the study as a whole: Immune exposure was documented only through CMV serostatus.

The germline CDR1 and CDR2 sequences are LNHDA and SQIVND (reference sequence). The CDR3 loop spans 12 amino acids. Trimming pared 7 bases from V and 5 bases from J, leaving 11 bases between. This receptor was obtained from a girl aged 5 to 17 in good health and CMV-seropositive. The V call is TRBV19, the J call TRBJ1-2, with D possibly being TRBD1 (6 bases). What was sequenced was PBMCs. CDR3 sequence reads: CASNRDGYGYTF. DNA of the CDR3: TGTGCCAGTAACAGGGACGGGTATGGCTACACCTTC. Full variable domain (rest looked up from reference TRBV19 and TRBJ1-2): DGGITQSPKYLFRKEGQNVTLSCEQNLNHDAMYWYRQDPGQGLRLIYYSQIVNDFQKGDIAEGYSVSREKKESFPLTVTSAQKNPTAFYLCASNRDGYGYTFGSGTRLTVV.